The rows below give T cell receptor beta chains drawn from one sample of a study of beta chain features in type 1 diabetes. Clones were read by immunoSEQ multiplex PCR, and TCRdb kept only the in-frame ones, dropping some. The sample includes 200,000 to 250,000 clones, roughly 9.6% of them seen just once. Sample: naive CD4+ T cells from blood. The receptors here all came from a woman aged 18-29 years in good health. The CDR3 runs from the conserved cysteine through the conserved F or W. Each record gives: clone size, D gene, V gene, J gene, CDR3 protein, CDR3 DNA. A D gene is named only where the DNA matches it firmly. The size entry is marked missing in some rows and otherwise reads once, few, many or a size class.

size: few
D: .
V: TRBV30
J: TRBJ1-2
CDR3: CAWSSVYGYTF
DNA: TGTGCCTGGAGCAGCGTTTATGGCTACACCTTC

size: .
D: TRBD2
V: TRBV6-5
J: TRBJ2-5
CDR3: CASRGTREYF
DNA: TGTGCCAGCAGGGGGACTAGGGAGTACTTC

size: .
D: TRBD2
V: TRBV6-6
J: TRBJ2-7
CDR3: CASSSGGGGPVEQYF
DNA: TGTGCCAGCAGTTCTGGGGGGGGAGGTCCGGTCGAGCAGTACTTC

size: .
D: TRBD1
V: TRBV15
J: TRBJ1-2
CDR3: CATSRGNRGAYGYTF
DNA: TGTGCCACCAGCAGAGGTAACAGGGGGGCCTATGGCTACACCTTC

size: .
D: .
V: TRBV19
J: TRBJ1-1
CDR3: CASSTAEGRMNTEAFF
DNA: TGTGCCAGTAGTACCGCGGAGGGACGGATGAACACTGAAGCTTTCTTT

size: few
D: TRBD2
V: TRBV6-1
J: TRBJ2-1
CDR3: CASSHGTSGSKEQFF
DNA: TGTGCCAGCAGCCACGGGACTAGCGGGAGTAAGGAGCAGTTCTTC

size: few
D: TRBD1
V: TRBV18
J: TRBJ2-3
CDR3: CASSRGTGGYRSTDTQYF
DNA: TGTGCCAGCTCACGGGGGACAGGAGGTTACCGGAGCACAGATACGCAGTATTTT

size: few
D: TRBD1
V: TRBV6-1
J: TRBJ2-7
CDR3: CASSLGQGPYEQYF
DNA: TGTGCCAGCAGTTTGGGACAGGGACCCTACGAGCAGTACTTC

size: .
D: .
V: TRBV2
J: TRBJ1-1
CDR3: CASKGLWNTEAFF
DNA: TGTGCCAGCAAAGGACTGTGGAACACTGAAGCTTTCTTT

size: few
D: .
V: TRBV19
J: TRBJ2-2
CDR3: CASSIAGGGELFF
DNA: TGTGCCAGTAGTATAGCCGGAGGCGGGGAGCTGTTTTTT

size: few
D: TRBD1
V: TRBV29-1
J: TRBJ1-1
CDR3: CSVADRGPVGTFF
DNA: TGCAGCGTTGCAGACAGGGGGCCAGTCGGGACTTTCTTT